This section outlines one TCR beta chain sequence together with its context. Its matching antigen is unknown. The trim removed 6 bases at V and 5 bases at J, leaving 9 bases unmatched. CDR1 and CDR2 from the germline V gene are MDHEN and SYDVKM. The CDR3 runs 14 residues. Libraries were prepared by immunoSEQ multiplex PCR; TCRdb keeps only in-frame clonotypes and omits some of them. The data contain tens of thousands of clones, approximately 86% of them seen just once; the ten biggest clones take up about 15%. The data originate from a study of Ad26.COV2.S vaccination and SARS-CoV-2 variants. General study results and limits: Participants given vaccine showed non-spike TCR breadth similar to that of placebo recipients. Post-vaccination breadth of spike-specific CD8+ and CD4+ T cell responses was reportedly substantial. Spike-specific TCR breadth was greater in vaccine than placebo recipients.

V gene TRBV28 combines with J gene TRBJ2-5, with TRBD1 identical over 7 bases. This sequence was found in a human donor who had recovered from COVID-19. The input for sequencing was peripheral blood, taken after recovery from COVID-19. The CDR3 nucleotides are TGTGCCAGCAGACTTAGACAGGGTCGGGAGACCCAGTACTTC. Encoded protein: CASRLRQGRETQYF.